This TCR beta chain was profiled in a study of blood T cell repertoires in COVID-19. This CDR3 spans 13 amino acids. V lost 10 bases to trimming and J lost 5 bases, with 14 bases between them. Germline assignment: CDR1 SGHTA and CDR2 FQGNSA. There are a few counts of this clone. The assay was immunoSEQ multiplex PCR, and TCRdb's table has in-frame clones only and misses some. The table lists some 66,000 clones, roughly 82% of them singletons. The origin of this receptor is a man in his sixties with acute or convalescent COVID-19. The specimen sequenced was peripheral blood. The gene calls are TRBV7-2 and TRBJ2-2; TRBD1 might be the D (6 bases). CDR3 nucleotides: TGTGCCACAGAACAGGGTCAAACCGGGGAGCTGTTTTTT. The encoded protein is CATEQGQTGELFF. Using reference TRBV7-2 and TRBJ2-2 for the parts outside the CDR3, the full variable domain is GAGVSQSPSNKVTEKGKDVELRCDPISGHTALYWYRQSLGQGLEFLIYFQGNSAPDKSGLPSDRFSAERTGGSVSTLTIQRTQQEDSAVYLCATEQGQTGELFFGEGSRLTVL.